This entry lists 7 T cell receptor beta chains sequenced from one sample in a study of blood T cell repertoires in COVID-19. Libraries were prepared by immunoSEQ multiplex PCR; TCRdb keeps only in-frame clonotypes and omits some of them. This repertoire shows 180,000 or so clones, roughly 90% found once; its top ten account for 9.5% to 13%. Sequences were obtained from peripheral blood. These TCRs come from a woman aged 55-70 years with COVID-19, enrolled during active disease.

This chain links TRBV9 with TRBJ2-1; D is perhaps TRBD1 (6 bases). The CDR3 is 15 residues long. Germline-derived CDR1 and CDR2 are SGDLS and YYNGEE. V lost 0 bases, J lost 5 bases, and 12 bases lay in between. The CDR3 protein is CASSVAQGSDNEQFF. The CDR3 nucleotides are TGTGCCAGCAGCGTAGCTCAGGGGTCGGACAATGAGCAGTTCTTC. Supplemented by reference TRBV9 and TRBJ2-1, the full variable domain reads DSGVTQTPKHLITATGQRVTLRCSPRSGDLSVYWYQQSLDQGLQFLIQYYNGEERAKGNILERFSAQQFPDLHSELNLSSLELGDSALYFCASSVAQGSDNEQFFGPGTRLTVL.

The rearrangement uses TRBV27 and TRBJ1-5; D remains unclear. The CDR3 is 14 residues long. Trimming removed 5 bases from V and 6 bases from J, with 14 bases in between. Germline CDR1 and CDR2: MNHEY and SMNVEV (reference sequence). The chain's CDR3 is CASSPRVWGQPQHF. The CDR3 DNA sequence: TGTGCCAGCAGTCCGCGGGTCTGGGGTCAGCCCCAGCATTTT.

This rearrangement joins TRBV9 to TRBJ1-1; D is uncertain. The CDR3 sequence is 16 residues long. V lost 2 bases and J 8 bases, leaving 22 bases between the germline ends. The germline CDR1 and CDR2 sequences are SGDLS and YYNGEE. The CDR3 is CASSVGPGRQTTEAFF. The CDR3 DNA is TGTGCCAGCAGCGTGGGCCCGGGGAGGCAGACGACCGAAGCTTTCTTT.

V is TRBV5-1 and J is TRBJ2-2; 11 nucleotides line up with TRBD2. Germline lookup yields CDR1 SGHRS and CDR2 YFSETQ. The CDR3 consists of 16 residues. Germline trimming cut 4 bases from V and 1 base from J; bases unmatched to any gene: 3. CDR3 amino acids: CASSIGLAGNTGELFF. The CDR3 DNA reads TGCGCCAGCAGCATAGGACTAGCGGGGAACACCGGGGAGCTGTTTTTT. The full variable domain, in which reference TRBV5-1 and TRBJ2-2 provide the parts outside the CDR3, is KAGVTQTPRYLIKTRGQQVTLSCSPISGHRSVSWYQQTPGQGLQFLFEYFSETQRNKGNFPGRFSGRQFSNSRSEMNVSTLELGDSALYLCASSIGLAGNTGELFFGEGSRLTVL.

The chain employs TRBV20-1 and TRBJ2-3, with 9 bases lining up with TRBD2. V lost 3 bases, J lost 4 bases, and 8 bases stayed unmatched. This CDR3 has 15 amino acids. Germline CDR1 and CDR2: DFQATT and SNEGSKA (reference sequence). For the CDR3, the DNA is TGCAGTGCTAGTGAGTTAGCGGGAGCCGCAGATACGCAGTATTTT. Protein sequence: CSASELAGAADTQYF.

The chain recombines TRBV30 with TRBJ2-7, with 7 bases that match TRBD1. J was trimmed by 6 bases and V by 0 bases; bases with no gene match: 11. This CDR3 has 15 amino acids. Germline values: CDR1 GTSNPN, CDR2 SVGIG (reference sequence). CDR3 residues: CAWSVGDSTLFEQYF. The CDR3 DNA is TGTGCCTGGAGTGTAGGGGACAGCACTCTTTTCGAGCAGTACTTC.

The V gene is TRBV4-2, the J gene TRBJ1-6; 10 bases align to TRBD1. CDR3 length: 15 amino acids. The germline CDR1 and CDR2 sequences are LGHNA and YNFKEQ. With 2 bases clipped from V and 8 bases from J, the junction kept 3 bases outside the gene matches. The CDR3 bases are TGTGCCAGCAGCCAAAGTGGGACAGGGGATTCACCCCTCCACTTT. It is translated as CASSQSGTGDSPLHF.